One sample yielded the 23 T cell receptor beta chains listed below, sequenced in a study of shared clonotypes between healthy human individuals. The protocol was immunoSEQ multiplex PCR, while the TCRdb copy is restricted to in-frame clones and leaves out a portion. The sample lists 1 million to 1.2 million clones; 60% to 80% were seen once. Sequenced: memory CD4+ T cells from PBMCs. The subset is: CD45RA-negative fraction. These receptors all come from a man between 18 and 29 years old in good health. Some clones in this sample may be carry-over from other donors' samples.

The chain has TRBV6-1 and TRBJ2-1; D is perhaps TRBD2 (5 bases). The V end was cut by 2 bases, the J end by 9 bases, with 11 bases between. This CDR3 spans 13 amino acids. CDR1 is MNHNS and CDR2 is SASEGT in the germline V gene. This chain's CDR3 is CASSENRGTEQFF. As DNA, the CDR3 is TGTGCCAGCAGTGAAAATCGGGGTACTGAGCAGTTCTTC.

The CDR3 spells CASSTGRTQYF. As DNA, the CDR3 is TGTGCCAGCAGCACAGGGAGGACGCAGTATTTT. This chain links TRBV6-1 with TRBJ2-3, with D perhaps being TRBD1 or TRBD2 (6 bases each). The CDR3 length is 11 residues. V gave up 6 bases and J gave up 9 bases, with 10 bases separating them. Germline V gives CDR1 MNHNS, CDR2 SASEGT.

The rearrangement joins TRBV5-1 to TRBJ2-5; D ambiguous. The CDR3 is 13 residues long. Between the trimmed V and J ends, which lost 4 bases and 5 bases, there was a span of 12 bases. Germline V gene lookup returns CDR1 SGHRS and CDR2 YFSETQ. The CDR3 region has the DNA TGCGCCAGCAGCGGAGTGGGCCGGGAGACCCAGTACTTC. This codes for CASSGVGRETQYF.

The chain is built from TRBV5-4 and TRBJ1-5; D not certain. Germline V gives CDR1 SGHNT, CDR2 YYREEE (reference sequence). The CDR3 is 13 amino acids. Trimming removed 0 bases from V and 6 bases from J, with 7 bases in between. The CDR3 is CASSLGGGQPQHF. Here the CDR3 DNA reads TGTGCCAGCAGCTTGGGGGGAGGTCAGCCCCAGCATTTT.

This clone showed up just a few times. The chain links TRBV27 to TRBJ1-2; D is unclear. There are 17 residues in the CDR3. Deletions cut 6 bases from V and 8 bases from J, with 28 bases between. CDR1 and CDR2 (germline): MNHEY, SMNVEV (reference sequence). This CDR3 is CASRLKASGSSLGGYTF. CDR3 coding DNA: TGTGCCAGCAGGCTGAAGGCTTCGGGTTCTTCGTTGGGCGGCTACACCTTC.

This clone was counted a few times. This sample also contains other DNA sequences that code for the same CDR3. The chain joins TRBV5-1 to TRBJ1-4; a possible D gene is TRBD1 (5 bases). V lost 2 bases, J lost 3 bases, and 8 bases lay in between. The germline gives CDR1 SGHRS, CDR2 YFSETQ. CDR3 length equals 14 residues. CDR3 residues: CASSLGHSNEKLFF. The DNA for the CDR3 is TGCGCCAGCAGCTTAGGACACTCTAATGAAAAACTGTTTTTT. The full variable domain, in which reference TRBV5-1 and TRBJ1-4 provide the parts outside the CDR3, is KAGVTQTPRYLIKTRGQQVTLSCSPISGHRSVSWYQQTPGQGLQFLFEYFSETQRNKGNFPGRFSGRQFSNSRSEMNVSTLELGDSALYLCASSLGHSNEKLFFGSGTQLSVL.

The V call is TRBV5-1, the J call TRBJ2-7; 14 bases align to TRBD2. This CDR3 comprises 16 residues. Germline V gene data show CDR1 as SGHRS and CDR2 as YFSETQ. Trimming at V came to 4 bases and at J to 5 bases, leaving 8 bases not matched to a gene. CDR3 sequence (DNA): TGCGCCAGCAGCACCGGGACTAGCGGGAGAACGGACGAGCAGTACTTC. It specifies CASSTGTSGRTDEQYF.

This clone was counted a few times. This CDR3 is CASSRTGDAYGYTF. CDR3 DNA: TGCGCCAGCAGCCGGACAGGGGATGCCTATGGCTACACCTTC. The chain couples TRBV5-1 to TRBJ1-2, with TRBD1 identical over 9 bases. CDR3 length: 14 amino acids. Per the germline V gene, CDR1 is SGHRS and CDR2 is YFSETQ. V lost 4 bases and J lost 4; bases outside the gene matches: 5.

The chain is built from TRBV11-2 and TRBJ2-5; D not resolved. Near its end, the DNA agrees better with TRBJ2-7, so the J call may be wrong. The CDR3 covers 14 residues. Germline loops: CDR1 SGHAT, CDR2 FQNNGV. In DNA, the CDR3 is TGTGCCAGCAGCTTAGGTAGACCCGCCTACGAGCAGTACTTC. As protein: CASSLGRPAYEQYF.

The chain links TRBV7-9 to TRBJ1-2; unclear D gene. CDR1 and CDR2 from the germline V gene are SEHNR and FQNEAQ (reference sequence). Trimming cost V 5 bases and J 2 bases, with 9 bases left between them. This CDR3 has 13 residues. The CDR3 is CASSLVPNYGYTF. The DNA for the CDR3 is TGTGCCAGCAGCCTCGTCCCAAACTATGGCTACACCTTC.

This sequence joins TRBV5-1 and TRBJ2-3; 8 nucleotides align to TRBD2. Germline loops: CDR1 SGHRS, CDR2 YFSETQ. This CDR3 comprises 16 residues. V dropped 2 bases and J dropped 1; count of bases not matched to a gene: 6. The CDR3, as DNA: TGCGCCAGCAGCTTCAGTCCAGCGGGGGGCACAGATACGCAGTATTTT. Protein product: CASSFSPAGGTDTQYF.

The CDR3 loop is CASSLGPEGVQETQYF. CDR3 sequence (DNA): TGTGCCAGCAGCTTAGGCCCGGAGGGCGTCCAAGAGACCCAGTACTTC. V is TRBV11-2 and J is TRBJ2-5, with a possible D match to TRBD2 (6 bases). Germline CDR1 and CDR2: SGHAT and FQNNGV. V lost 1 base and J 1 base, leaving 13 bases between the germline ends. This CDR3 is 16 amino acids long. The variable domain in full, completed from reference TRBV11-2 and TRBJ2-5, reads EAGVAQSPRYKIIEKRQSVAFWCNPISGHATLYWYQQILGQGPKLLIQFQNNGVVDDSQLPKDRFSAERLKGVDSTLKIQPAKLEDSAVYLCASSLGPEGVQETQYFGPGTRLLVL.

This chain links TRBV5-1 with TRBJ1-2; D unresolved. This CDR3 is built from 14 residues. V shed 1 base and J shed 1 base, with 8 bases lying between them. The germline CDR1 and CDR2 sequences are SGHRS and YFSETQ. The CDR3 loop reads CASSLPDGNYGYTF. DNA of the CDR3: TGCGCCAGCAGCTTGCCCGACGGTAACTATGGCTACACCTTC.

This clone was seen once. CDR3 sequence reads: CASSLGQQLSSYEQYF. CDR3 bases: TGTGCCAGCAGCTTAGGACAGCAACTAAGCTCCTACGAGCAGTACTTC. The chain recombines TRBV7-9 with TRBJ2-7; a possible D gene is TRBD1 (5 bases). Trimming took 1 base from V and 0 from J, leaving 13 bases between them. The CDR3 runs 16 residues. Germline values: CDR1 SEHNR, CDR2 FQNEAQ (reference sequence).

The rearrangement joins TRBV19 to TRBJ1-5, with D maybe TRBD1 (6 bases). The CDR3 is 14 amino acids. CDR1 LNHDA and CDR2 SQIVND come from the germline V gene (reference sequence). V was trimmed by 5 bases and J by 0 bases, leaving 8 bases between them. The chain's CDR3 is CASSAQGSNQPQHF. In DNA, the CDR3 is TGTGCCAGTAGTGCACAGGGTAGCAATCAGCCCCAGCATTTT.

This clone has just a few counts. The chain links TRBV4-1 to TRBJ2-3, with D perhaps matching TRBD1 or TRBD2 (6 bases each). The CDR3 sequence is 16 residues long. The V gene's germline CDR1 is MGHRA and CDR2 YSYEKL. Deletions cut 0 bases from V and 2 bases from J, with 12 bases between. This CDR3 is CASSQDKQGLTDTQYF. CDR3 nucleotide sequence: TGCGCCAGCAGCCAAGATAAACAGGGACTCACAGATACGCAGTATTTT.

This clone was counted between two and nine times. The CDR3 here is CASSGTGYGYTF. In nucleotides, the CDR3 is TGTGCCAGCAGTGGCACAGGCTATGGCTACACCTTC. This rearrangement joins TRBV2 to TRBJ1-2; possibly TRBD1 for D (5 bases). CDR3 length equals 12 residues. Trimming shortened V by 4 bases and J by 4 bases, and 7 bases separated the two germline ends. Germline CDR1 and CDR2: SNHLY and FYNNEI.

As regards this clone: In the same sample, other DNA sequences code for this CDR3. In DNA, the CDR3 is TGCGCCAGCAGCTTGGTTGCAGCTAACTATGGCTACACCTTC. Amino acids: CASSLVAANYGYTF. The chain joins TRBV5-1 to TRBJ1-2, with D unclear. The CDR3 consists of 14 residues. V dropped 0 bases and J dropped 0 bases, with 6 bases sitting between them. In germline, CDR1 is SGHRS, CDR2 YFSETQ.

Remarks on this clone: Other DNA sequences of this sample code for an identical CDR3. J is TRBJ1-2 and V is TRBV5-1; tentative D call: TRBD1 (5 bases). Germline CDR1 and CDR2: SGHRS and YFSETQ. The CDR3 is 15 residues long. V was shortened by 0 bases and J by 4 bases, with 13 bases between the two germline ends. The CDR3 nucleotides read TGCGCCAGCAGCTTGGCCGAGGGGCTGGGCTATGGCTACACCTTC. This translates into CASSLAEGLGYGYTF.

This clone was observed a single time. V and J are TRBV2 and TRBJ2-5, with TRBD1 matching 8 bases. The junction had 6 bases not matched to a gene; V was cut back by 5 bases and J by 1 base. This CDR3 has 15 residues. Germline assignment: CDR1 SNHLY and CDR2 FYNNEI. Written as DNA, the CDR3 is TGTGCCAGCAGTAGAGACAGGGGTCCCCAAGAGACCCAGTACTTC. Its protein product is CASSRDRGPQETQYF.

This chain uses TRBV4-1 with TRBJ2-7; the D gene could be TRBD1 or TRBD2 (5 bases each). The CDR3 is 16 amino acids. Trimming shortened V by 5 bases and J by 4 bases, and 21 bases separated the two germline ends. Looked up from germline, CDR1 is MGHRA and CDR2 is YSYEKL. CDR3 sequence: CASSSPRGTVPYEQYF. CDR3 nucleotides: TGCGCCAGCAGCTCCCCTAGAGGGACCGTCCCGTACGAGCAGTACTTC.

In regard to this clone: A much larger clonotype is one base distant, so this may be a read error. The CDR3 nucleotides read TGTGCCAGCAGCCTGGGACAGGGGTACACTGAAGCTTTCTTT. As protein: CASSLGQGYTEAFF. The gene calls are TRBV5-4 and TRBJ1-1; 10 bases map to TRBD1. The V segment lost 4 bases and the J segment 3 bases; nucleotides outside the gene matches: 3. CDR3 length: 14 residues. Looked up from germline, CDR1 is SGHNT and CDR2 is YYREEE (reference sequence).

In this sample, this clone turned up once. The chain is built from TRBV10-3 and TRBJ2-7; D remains unclear. The CDR3 covers 13 residues. Trimming stripped 2 bases from V and 2 bases from J, with 7 bases between. CDR1 and CDR2 from the germline V gene are ENHRY and SYGVKD. This chain's CDR3 is CAISEGPPYEQYF. In DNA form, the CDR3 reads TGTGCCATCAGTGAGGGCCCTCCCTACGAGCAGTACTTC.